One and the same sample provided the 23 T cell receptor beta chains below, sequenced in a study of vaccination effects on CD4 cells after COVID-19. After expansion with viral peptide pools in the ViraFEST assay, antigen-specific CD4+ T cells were sequenced. Following culture for roughly 10 days, CD4+ T cells were isolated. The participants, recipients of two vaccine doses, got either BNT162b2 or mRNA-1273. Here immunoSEQ multiplex PCR was the method, and the copy in TCRdb shows in-frame clones only, minus some. The sample lists 25,000 to 35,000 clones; about 67% were seen once. Their specific antigens are unknown. The material was CD4+ T cells from PBMCs cultured with HCoV-NL63 spike peptides, obtained after COVID-19 vaccination. The source of these receptors is a human donor who received a COVID-19 vaccine.

J is TRBJ2-2 and V is TRBV4-1, with 7 bases that match TRBD1. CDR3 length: 15 amino acids. Germline V lookup: CDR1 MGHRA, CDR2 YSYEKL. The junction had 3 bases not matched to a gene; V was cut back by 0 bases and J by 5 bases. The DNA for the CDR3 is TGCGCCAGCAGCCAAGAACAGGGGATGACCGGGGAGCTGTTTTTT. The encoded protein is CASSQEQGMTGELFF.

V gene TRBV5-1 combines with J gene TRBJ2-5; unclear D gene. V lost 0 bases and J lost 5, with 8 bases in between. CDR3 length equals 13 residues. Germline lookup yields CDR1 SGHRS and CDR2 YFSETQ. Here the CDR3 DNA reads TGCGCCAGCAGCTTGGGTCCTCTGGAGACCCAGTACTTC. Its protein is CASSLGPLETQYF. Variable domain in full (rest from reference TRBV5-1 and TRBJ2-5): KAGVTQTPRYLIKTRGQQVTLSCSPISGHRSVSWYQQTPGQGLQFLFEYFSETQRNKGNFPGRFSGRQFSNSRSEMNVSTLELGDSALYLCASSLGPLETQYFGPGTRLLVL.

V usage is TRBV11-3 and J usage is TRBJ2-5; the match to TRBD1 covers 8 bases. Per the germline V gene, CDR1 is SGHNT and CDR2 is YENEEA. The CDR3 sequence is 14 residues long. Trimming took 3 bases from V and 4 from J; bases not matched to a gene: 4. The CDR3 is CASSLNQGAETQYF. For the CDR3, the DNA is TGTGCCAGCAGCTTGAACCAGGGGGCAGAGACCCAGTACTTC.

This chain connects TRBV18 to TRBJ2-2; D might be TRBD1 (5 bases). The CDR3 extends over 13 amino acids. Trimming pared 5 bases from V and 3 bases from J, leaving 7 bases between. CDR1 KGHSH and CDR2 LQKENI come from the germline V gene. The CDR3 loop reads CASSARDTGELFF. In DNA form, the CDR3 reads TGTGCCAGCTCAGCCAGGGACACCGGGGAGCTGTTTTTT. The whole variable domain, filled in from reference TRBV18 and TRBJ2-2, reads NAGVMQNPRHLVRRRGQEARLRCSPMKGHSHVYWYRQLPEEGLKFMVYLQKENIIDESGMPKERFSAEFPKEGPSILRIQQVVRGDSAAYFCASSARDTGELFFGEGSRLTVL.

The V and J genes are TRBV19 and TRBJ2-7; TRBD1 matches 9 bases. V gave up 5 bases and J gave up 10 bases; unmatched junction bases: 9. The CDR3 extends over 13 amino acids. The germline V gene has CDR1 LNHDA and CDR2 SQIVND (reference sequence). The CDR3 reads CASSASDRGEQYF. The CDR3 DNA reads TGTGCCAGTAGTGCTTCGGACAGGGGCGAACAGTACTTC.

This chain connects TRBV4-1 to TRBJ1-2; D remains ambiguous. V was clipped by 0 bases and J by 4 bases, with 9 bases between them. The CDR3 extends over 14 amino acids. Germline V CDR1 and CDR2: MGHRA, YSYEKL. This chain's CDR3 is CASSQESRSYGYTF. Here the CDR3 DNA reads TGCGCCAGCAGCCAAGAATCCAGGTCCTATGGCTACACCTTC.

This clone appeared once. Germline and junction disagree at one end, which may indicate a read error. The chain couples TRBV6-1 to TRBJ1-2; D unresolved. From germline, CDR1 is MNHNS and CDR2 SASEGT. This CDR3 is 10 amino acids long. The CDR3 DNA is TGTGCCAGCAGTGAATTTTCGTCCCTCTTC. Residues: CASSEFSSLF.

The chain joins TRBV11-2 to TRBJ2-2, with D possibly TRBD1 on 7 matching bases. Germline-derived CDR1 and CDR2 are SGHAT and FQNNGV. Between the trimmed V and J ends, which lost 6 bases and 6 bases, there was a span of 17 bases. CDR3 size: 15 residues. DNA for the CDR3: TGTGCCAGCAGAAAAACAGGGGAGGTAGCCGGGGAGCTGTTTTTT. This encodes CASRKTGEVAGELFF.

The chain is built from TRBV27 and TRBJ1-4, with 7 bases matching TRBD1. J gave up 6 bases and V 2 bases, and 12 bases lay outside the gene matches. Germline-derived CDR1 and CDR2 are MNHEY and SMNVEV (reference sequence). The CDR3 totals 17 residues. The CDR3 reads CASSLIRRQGGYEKLFF. In DNA, the CDR3 is TGTGCCAGCAGTTTAATTCGCCGACAGGGTGGCTATGAAAAACTGTTTTTT.

This chain uses TRBV5-4 with TRBJ2-7; D not certain. Germline-derived CDR1 and CDR2 are SGHNT and YYREEE (reference sequence). V lost 2 bases and J 5 bases, leaving 11 bases between the germline ends. The CDR3 loop spans 13 amino acids. CDR3 protein: CASSLFVTNEQYF. CDR3 sequence (DNA): TGTGCCAGCAGCTTATTCGTCACCAACGAGCAGTACTTC.

The chain recombines TRBV5-5 with TRBJ2-7; D unresolved. Trimming cost V 2 bases and J 0 bases, with 12 bases left between them. Germline V gene data show CDR1 as SGHKS and CDR2 as YYEKEE (reference sequence). CDR3 length equals 15 residues. CDR3 region: CASSFRVLSSYEQYF. The CDR3 bases are TGTGCCAGCAGCTTTAGGGTGTTGAGCTCCTACGAGCAGTACTTC. Filled out from reference TRBV5-5 and TRBJ2-7, the complete variable domain reads DAGVTQSPTHLIKTRGQQVTLRCSPISGHKSVSWYQQVLGQGPQFIFQYYEKEERGRGNFPDRFSARQFPNYSSELNVNALLLGDSALYLCASSFRVLSSYEQYFGPGTRLTVT.

The chain is built from TRBV6-4 and TRBJ2-2; 12 nucleotides line up with TRBD2. CDR1 is MRHNA, CDR2 SNTAGT, per germline. After removal of 2 bases from V and 5 bases from J, the junction contained 0 bases not matched to a gene. The CDR3 length is 15 residues. In DNA, the CDR3 is TGTGCCAGCAGTGACGGGACTAGCGGGACCGGGGAGCTGTTTTTT. Its translation: CASSDGTSGTGELFF.

The count of this clone is one. The chain carries TRBV27 and TRBJ2-7, with 7 bases aligning to TRBD2. CDR1 and CDR2 from the germline V gene are MNHEY and SMNVEV (reference sequence). With 5 bases clipped from V and 3 bases from J, the junction kept 10 bases outside the gene matches. The CDR3 is 15 amino acids. The CDR3 DNA reads TGTGCCAGCAGTCCACTGGGAGGGGACCTCTACGAGCAGTACTTC. Protein sequence: CASSPLGGDLYEQYF.

The rearrangement joins TRBV27 to TRBJ2-7; D not certain. V gave up 5 bases and J gave up 3 bases, with 11 bases separating them. The germline V gene encodes CDR1 MNHEY and CDR2 SMNVEV (reference sequence). The length of the CDR3 is 13 residues. The CDR3 sequence: CASSPRRDYEQYF. The CDR3 DNA reads TGTGCCAGCAGTCCCCGGAGAGACTACGAGCAGTACTTC.

Only a few counts were recorded for this clone. The CDR3 sequence: CASRRQGGSPLHF. The CDR3 DNA is TGTGCCAGCAGACGCCAGGGGGGATCACCCCTCCACTTT. V is TRBV27 and J is TRBJ1-6; 7 nucleotides line up with TRBD1. Germline V CDR1 and CDR2: MNHEY, SMNVEV (reference sequence). The ends lost 6 bases at V and 10 bases at J; junction bases unmatched: 6. The CDR3 spans 13 residues.

J is TRBJ2-7 and V is TRBV3-1 (or the pseudogene TRBV3-2); D gene ambiguous. V lost 1 base to trimming and J lost 4 bases, with 5 bases between them. This CDR3 has 12 amino acids. The germline gives CDR1 LGHDT, CDR2 YNNKEL (reference sequence). The CDR3 region is CASSQAVYEQYF. As DNA, the CDR3 is TGTGCCAGCAGCCAAGCAGTATACGAGCAGTACTTC.

The count of this clone is one. The J gene is TRBJ1-5, the V gene TRBV6-6, with D perhaps matching TRBD1 (5 bases). From germline, CDR1 is MNHNY and CDR2 SVGAGI (reference sequence). The V gene lost 7 bases and the J gene lost 2 bases, with 12 bases spanning the gap. The CDR3 is 14 residues long. For the CDR3, the DNA is TGTGCCAGCACCGACGTGGGGGGCAATCAGCCCCAGCATTTT. It translates to CASTDVGGNQPQHF.

V is TRBV27 and J is TRBJ1-1; D possibly corresponds to TRBD1 (5 bases). V was trimmed by 5 bases and J by 1 base, leaving 20 bases between them. Looked up from germline, CDR1 is MNHEY and CDR2 is SMNVEV (reference sequence). This CDR3 has 17 residues. The CDR3 protein is CASSALIGGNRNTEAFF. In DNA form, the CDR3 reads TGTGCCAGCAGTGCCCTTATTGGGGGGAATAGGAACACTGAAGCTTTCTTT.

The chain has TRBV5-4 and TRBJ2-7, with 10 bases lining up with TRBD1. CDR3 length equals 16 residues. CDR1 is SGHNT, CDR2 YYREEE, per germline (reference sequence). V lost 3 bases to trimming and J lost 1 base; unmatched junction nucleotides: 7. In DNA, the CDR3 is TGTGCCAGCAGCTCGGGTCCGGGACAGGGGTCCTACGAGCAGTACTTC. Translated: CASSSGPGQGSYEQYF. Looking up the rest from reference TRBV5-4 and TRBJ2-7 gives the full variable domain: ETGVTQSPTHLIKTRGQQVTLRCSSQSGHNTVSWYQQALGQGPQFIFQYYREEENGRGNFPPRFSGLQFPNYSSELNVNALELDDSALYLCASSSGPGQGSYEQYFGPGTRLTVT.

The rearrangement joins TRBV5-1 to TRBJ2-5; no firm D call. Trimming cost V 3 bases and J 5 bases, with 14 bases left between them. The CDR3 runs to 14 residues. Germline values: CDR1 SGHRS, CDR2 YFSETQ. The CDR3: CASSSTGGTETQYF. The DNA of the CDR3 is TGCGCCAGCAGCTCAACGGGCGGAACTGAGACCCAGTACTTC.

This clone was recorded a few times. The rearrangement joins TRBV10-3 to TRBJ2-3; 11 positions agree with TRBD2. The CDR3 is 14 residues long. V lost 7 bases to trimming and J lost 14 bases; unmatched junction nucleotides: 14. The germline V gene encodes CDR1 ENHRY and CDR2 SYGVKD. This CDR3 is CAINNQPIAGGRYF. CDR3 sequence (DNA): TGTGCCATCAATAATCAACCCATAGCGGGAGGGCGGTATTTT.

The J gene is TRBJ1-1, the V gene TRBV5-1; unclear D gene. Germline assignment: CDR1 SGHRS and CDR2 YFSETQ. Trimming took 1 base from V and 1 from J, leaving 8 bases between them. The CDR3 covers 14 residues. The CDR3 DNA reads as TGCGCCAGCAGCTTGCAGAGATCGAACACTGAAGCTTTCTTT. Its protein is CASSLQRSNTEAFF.

The chain recombines TRBV4-2 with TRBJ2-5; D unresolved. Trimming stripped 1 base from V and 5 bases from J, with 8 bases between. The CDR3 sequence is 13 residues long. The V gene's germline CDR1 is LGHNA and CDR2 YNFKEQ. The CDR3 DNA is TGTGCCAGCAGCCAAGCTAGGGTGGAGACCCAGTACTTC. This sequence encodes CASSQARVETQYF.